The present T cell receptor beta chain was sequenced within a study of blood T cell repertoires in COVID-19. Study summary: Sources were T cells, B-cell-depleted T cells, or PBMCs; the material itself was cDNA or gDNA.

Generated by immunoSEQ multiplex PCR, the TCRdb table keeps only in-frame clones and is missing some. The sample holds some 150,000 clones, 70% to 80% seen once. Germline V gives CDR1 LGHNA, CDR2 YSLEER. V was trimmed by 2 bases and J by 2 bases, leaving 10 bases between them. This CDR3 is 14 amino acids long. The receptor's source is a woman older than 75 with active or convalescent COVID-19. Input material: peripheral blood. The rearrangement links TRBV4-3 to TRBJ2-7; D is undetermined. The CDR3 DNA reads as TGCGCCAGCAGCCAATATTCATACACCTACGAGCAGTACTTC. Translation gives CASSQYSYTYEQYF.